What follows describes a single T cell receptor beta chain. Germline V gene lookup returns CDR1 WSHSY and CDR2 SAAADI. The CDR3 length is 15 residues. The J segment lost 1 base and the V segment lost 3 bases, leaving 3 bases of the junction unmatched. This specimen comes from a study of T cell repertoires in ileal Crohn's disease. The data were produced by immunoSEQ multiplex PCR, yet TCRdb's version contains in-frame clones alone and is incomplete. The sample holds under 2,500 clones, more than 75% seen once. This receptor was taken from an adult with Crohn's disease. Sequenced input: ileal tissue. This chain connects TRBV10-2 to TRBJ2-3; 8 bases line up with TRBD2. The CDR3 is CASSDLGGGTDTQYF. CDR3 bases: TGCGCCAGCAGTGATCTCGGGGGGGGCACAGATACGCAGTATTTT.